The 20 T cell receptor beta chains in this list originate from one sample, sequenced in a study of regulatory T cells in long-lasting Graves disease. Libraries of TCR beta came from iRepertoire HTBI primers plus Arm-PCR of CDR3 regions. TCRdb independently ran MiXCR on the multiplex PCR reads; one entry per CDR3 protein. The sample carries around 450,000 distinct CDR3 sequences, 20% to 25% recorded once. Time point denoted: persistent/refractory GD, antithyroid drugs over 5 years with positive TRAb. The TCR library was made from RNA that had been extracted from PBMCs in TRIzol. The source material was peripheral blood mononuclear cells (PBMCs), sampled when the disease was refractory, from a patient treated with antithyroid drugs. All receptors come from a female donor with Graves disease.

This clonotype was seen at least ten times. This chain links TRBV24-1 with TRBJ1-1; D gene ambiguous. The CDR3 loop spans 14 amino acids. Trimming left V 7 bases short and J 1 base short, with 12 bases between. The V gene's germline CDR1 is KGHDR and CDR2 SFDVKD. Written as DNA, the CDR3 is TGTGCCACCAGCCTCTTTGACTCGAACACTGAAGCTTTCTTT. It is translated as CATSLFDSNTEAFF.

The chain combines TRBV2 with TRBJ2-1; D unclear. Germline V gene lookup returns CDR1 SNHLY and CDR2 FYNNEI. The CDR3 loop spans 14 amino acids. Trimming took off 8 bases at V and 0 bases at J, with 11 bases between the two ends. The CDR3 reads CASVRVRSYNEQFF. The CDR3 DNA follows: TGTGCCAGCGTTCGGGTTCGCTCCTACAATGAGCAGTTCTTC.

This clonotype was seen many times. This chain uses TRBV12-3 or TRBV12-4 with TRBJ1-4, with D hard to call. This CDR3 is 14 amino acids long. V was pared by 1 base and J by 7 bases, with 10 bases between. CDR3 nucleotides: TGTGCCAGCAGTTTAGTGGTGGCCCCTGAAAAACTGTTTTTT. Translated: CASSLVVAPEKLFF.

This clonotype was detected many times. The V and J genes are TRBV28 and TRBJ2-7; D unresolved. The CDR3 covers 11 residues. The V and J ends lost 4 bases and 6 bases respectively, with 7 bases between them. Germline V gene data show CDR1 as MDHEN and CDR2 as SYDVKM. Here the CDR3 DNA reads TGTGCCAGCAGTTCCCCCCCCGAGCAGTACTTC. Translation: CASSSPPEQYF. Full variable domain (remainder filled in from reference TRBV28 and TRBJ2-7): DVKVTQSSRYLVKRTGEKVFLECVQDMDHENMFWYRQDPGLGLRLIYFSYDVKMKEKGDIPEGYSVSREKKERFSLILESASTNQTSMYLCASSSPPEQYFGPGTRLTVT.

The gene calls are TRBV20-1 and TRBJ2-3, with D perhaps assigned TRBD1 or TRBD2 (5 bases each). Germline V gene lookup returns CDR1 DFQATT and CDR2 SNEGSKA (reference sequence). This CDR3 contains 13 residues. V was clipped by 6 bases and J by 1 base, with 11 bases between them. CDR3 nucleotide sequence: TGCAGTGCCCTGGGACGGCGCACAGATACGCAGTATTTT. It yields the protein CSALGRRTDTQYF.

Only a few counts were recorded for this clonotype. CDR3 sequence reads: CASSLQGLSHYEQYF. The CDR3 DNA reads as TGTGCCAGCAGCCTACAGGGCCTCTCTCACTACGAGCAGTACTTC. The rearrangement links TRBV11-1 to TRBJ2-7, with D perhaps matching TRBD1 (6 bases). The germline CDR1 and CDR2 sequences are SGHAT and FQDESV (reference sequence). The ends were cut back, 5 bases at V and 3 bases at J, with 17 bases in the middle. The CDR3 is 15 amino acids.

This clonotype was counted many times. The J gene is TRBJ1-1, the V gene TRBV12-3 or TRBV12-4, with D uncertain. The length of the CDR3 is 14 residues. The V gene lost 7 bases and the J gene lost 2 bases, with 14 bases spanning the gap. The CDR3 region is CASTLWGGNTEAFF. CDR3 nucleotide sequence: TGTGCCAGCACCCTTTGGGGAGGTAACACTGAAGCTTTCTTT.

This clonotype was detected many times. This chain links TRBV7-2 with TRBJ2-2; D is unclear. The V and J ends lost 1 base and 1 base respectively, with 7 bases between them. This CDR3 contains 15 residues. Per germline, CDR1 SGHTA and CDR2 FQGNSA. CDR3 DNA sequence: TGTGCCAGCAGCTTAGATCCAGTGAACACCGGGGAGCTGTTTTTT. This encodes CASSLDPVNTGELFF.

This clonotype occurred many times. CDR3 protein: CASSSTTEGQGYTF. The CDR3 coding sequence is TGTGCCAGCAGCTCAACCACAGAGGGTCAAGGCTACACCTTC. J is TRBJ1-2 and V is TRBV7-9; D unresolved. Trimming took 4 bases from V and 8 from J, leaving 17 bases between them. Germline V gene lookup returns CDR1 SEHNR and CDR2 FQNEAQ (reference sequence). This CDR3 has 14 amino acids.

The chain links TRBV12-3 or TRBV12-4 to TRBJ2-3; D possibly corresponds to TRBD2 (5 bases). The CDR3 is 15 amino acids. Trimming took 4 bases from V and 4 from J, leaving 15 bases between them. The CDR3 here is CASSSYLWGADTQYF. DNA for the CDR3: TGTGCCAGCAGTTCCTACCTCTGGGGAGCAGATACGCAGTATTTT.

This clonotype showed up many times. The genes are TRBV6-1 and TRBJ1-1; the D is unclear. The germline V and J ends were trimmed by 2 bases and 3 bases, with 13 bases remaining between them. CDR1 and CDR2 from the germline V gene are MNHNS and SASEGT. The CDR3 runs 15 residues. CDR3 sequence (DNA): TGTGCCAGCAGTGAATCTCCGGGCCCCCACACTGAAGCTTTCTTT. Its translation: CASSESPGPHTEAFF.

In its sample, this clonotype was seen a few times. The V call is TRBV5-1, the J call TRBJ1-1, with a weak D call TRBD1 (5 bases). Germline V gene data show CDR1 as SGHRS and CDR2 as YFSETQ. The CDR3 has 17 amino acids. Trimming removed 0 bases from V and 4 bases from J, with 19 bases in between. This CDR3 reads CASSLESAGWTSTEAFF. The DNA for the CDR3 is TGCGCCAGCAGCTTGGAGTCAGCGGGGTGGACAAGCACTGAAGCTTTCTTT.

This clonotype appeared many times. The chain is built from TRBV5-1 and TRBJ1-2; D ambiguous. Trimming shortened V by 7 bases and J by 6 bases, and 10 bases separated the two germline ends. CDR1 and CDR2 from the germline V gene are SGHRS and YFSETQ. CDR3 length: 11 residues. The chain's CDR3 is CASGENDGYTF. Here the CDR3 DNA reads TGCGCCAGCGGGGAGAACGATGGCTACACCTTC.

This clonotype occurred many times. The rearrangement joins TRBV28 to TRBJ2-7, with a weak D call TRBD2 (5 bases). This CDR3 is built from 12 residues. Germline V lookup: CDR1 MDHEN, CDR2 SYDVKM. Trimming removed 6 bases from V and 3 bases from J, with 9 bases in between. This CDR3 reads CASSVEGYEQYF. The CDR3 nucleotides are TGTGCCAGCAGCGTCGAGGGCTACGAGCAGTACTTC.

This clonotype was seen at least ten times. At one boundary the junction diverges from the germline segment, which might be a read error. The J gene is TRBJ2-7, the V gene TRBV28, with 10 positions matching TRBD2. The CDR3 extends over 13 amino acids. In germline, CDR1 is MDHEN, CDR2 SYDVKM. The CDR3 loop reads CASSEASGRSRGF. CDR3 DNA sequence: TGTGCCAGCAGTGAGGCTAGCGGGAGATCAAGGGGCTTC.

CDR3 coding DNA: TGTGCCAGCAGTTTCGGGCTAGCGGGAAAAGCCAAAAACATTCAGTACTTC. Its protein product is CASSFGLAGKAKNIQYF. The chain carries TRBV12-3 or TRBV12-4 and TRBJ2-4; TRBD2 matches 9 bases. Trimming removed 3 bases from V and 0 bases from J; junction bases left unmatched: 6. CDR3 length: 17 residues.

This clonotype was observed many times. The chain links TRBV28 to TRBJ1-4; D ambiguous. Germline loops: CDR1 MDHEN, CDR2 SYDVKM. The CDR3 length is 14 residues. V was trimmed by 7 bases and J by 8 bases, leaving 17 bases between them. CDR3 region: CASNKNGYREKLFF. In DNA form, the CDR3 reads TGTGCCAGCAACAAGAACGGTTACAGAGAAAAACTGTTTTTT. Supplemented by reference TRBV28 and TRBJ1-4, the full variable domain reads DVKVTQSSRYLVKRTGEKVFLECVQDMDHENMFWYRQDPGLGLRLIYFSYDVKMKEKGDIPEGYSVSREKKERFSLILESASTNQTSMYLCASNKNGYREKLFFGSGTQLSVL.

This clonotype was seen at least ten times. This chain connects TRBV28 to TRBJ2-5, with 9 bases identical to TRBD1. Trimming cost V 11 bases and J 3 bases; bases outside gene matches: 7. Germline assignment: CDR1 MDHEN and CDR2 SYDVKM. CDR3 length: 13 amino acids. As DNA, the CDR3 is TGTGCCGGACAGACAGGGGGGGAAGAGACCCAGTACTTC. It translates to CAGQTGGEETQYF. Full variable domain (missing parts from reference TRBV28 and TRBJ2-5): DVKVTQSSRYLVKRTGEKVFLECVQDMDHENMFWYRQDPGLGLRLIYFSYDVKMKEKGDIPEGYSVSREKKERFSLILESASTNQTSMYLCAGQTGGEETQYFGPGTRLLVL.

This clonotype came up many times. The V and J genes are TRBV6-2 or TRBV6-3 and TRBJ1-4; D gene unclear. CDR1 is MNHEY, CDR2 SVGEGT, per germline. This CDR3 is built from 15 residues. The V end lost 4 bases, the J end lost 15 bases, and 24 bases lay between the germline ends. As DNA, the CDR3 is TGTGCCAGCAGTTCGCTAACAGCCGACATGGGGAAGGTGTTTTTT. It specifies CASSSLTADMGKVFF.

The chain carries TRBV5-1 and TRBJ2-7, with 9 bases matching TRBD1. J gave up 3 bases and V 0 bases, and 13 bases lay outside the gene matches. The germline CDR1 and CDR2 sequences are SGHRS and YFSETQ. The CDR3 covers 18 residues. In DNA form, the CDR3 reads TGCGCCAGCAGCTTGGCCCGGACAGGGGAATCGGGTAGCTACGAGCAGTACTTC. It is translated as CASSLARTGESGSYEQYF.